The 9 T cell receptor beta chains in this list originate from one sample, sequenced in a study of early T cells in non-severe SARS-CoV-2 infection. TCRdb ran MiXCR on the 5' RACE reads and lists one entry per CDR3 protein. Of 70,000 to 85,000 distinct CDR3 sequences listed, 9.5% to 13% are singletons. The sample consisted of whole blood. These receptors all come from an adult who was a healthcare worker with PCR-confirmed SARS-CoV-2 infection or an uninfected control (not recorded which).

This clonotype was seen a handful of times. The CDR3 loop is CASSRGFEQYF. The CDR3 nucleotides are TGTGCCAGCAGTAGGGGGTTCGAGCAGTACTTC. The V and J genes are TRBV25-1 and TRBJ2-7, with D perhaps TRBD1 (6 bases). Trimming took 5 bases from V and 6 from J, leaving 8 bases between them. The CDR3 has 11 residues. Germline lookup yields CDR1 MGHDK and CDR2 SYGVNS.

This clonotype was seen repeatedly, ten times or more. The rearrangement links TRBV10-3 to TRBJ2-7, with D hard to call. The CDR3 extends over 14 amino acids. Germline V gene sequence: CDR1 ENHRY, CDR2 SYGVKD. The germline V and J ends were trimmed by 7 bases and 1 base, with 14 bases remaining between them. The DNA for the CDR3 is TGTGCCATCAAAAGCGACGCACGATCCTACGAGCAGTACTTC. Protein: CAIKSDARSYEQYF.

This clonotype was counted many times. V is TRBV3-1 and J is TRBJ1-5; TRBD1 is a possible D gene (5 bases). In germline, CDR1 is LGHDT, CDR2 YNNKEL (reference sequence). The CDR3 runs to 13 residues. The ends were cut back, 6 bases at V and 7 bases at J, with 13 bases in the middle. The DNA of the CDR3 is TGTGCCAGCAGTACGGGGGAAAGACAGCCCCAGCATTTT. Its translation is CASSTGERQPQHF.

Only a few counts were recorded for this clonotype. The CDR3: CASSTFGVTQYF. For the CDR3, the DNA is TGTGCCAGCAGCACCTTTGGGGTGACCCAGTACTTC. This chain uses TRBV28 with TRBJ2-5; D uncertain. Trimming took 6 bases from V and 7 from J, leaving 12 bases between them. Germline lookup yields CDR1 MDHEN and CDR2 SYDVKM. CDR3 length: 12 residues.

This chain uses TRBV4-1 with TRBJ1-4, with TRBD1 as a possible D gene (6 bases). CDR1 and CDR2 from the germline V gene are MGHRA and YSYEKL. Deletions cut 0 bases from V and 0 bases from J, with 17 bases between. This CDR3 comprises 19 residues. The CDR3 spells CASSQDAYGQTTTNEKLFF. The CDR3 nucleotides are TGCGCCAGCAGCCAAGATGCTTATGGACAGACAACAACTAATGAAAAACTGTTTTTT.

V usage is TRBV7-8 and J usage is TRBJ2-5; TRBD2 aligns across 8 bases. V was clipped by 1 base and J by 3 bases; unmatched bases: 10. Germline V gene lookup returns CDR1 SGHVS and CDR2 FQNEAQ. The CDR3 has 17 amino acids. The CDR3 here is CASSLGVTGGAKETQYF. The CDR3 coding sequence is TGTGCCAGCAGCTTAGGGGTTACCGGGGGGGCGAAAGAGACCCAGTACTTC.

Many counts were recorded for this clonotype. The V call is TRBV6-2 or TRBV6-3, the J call TRBJ2-4; 12 bases align to TRBD2. Germline V lookup: CDR1 MNHEY, CDR2 SVGEGT. This CDR3 contains 19 residues. V shed 0 bases and J 0 bases; nucleotides not matched to a gene: 6. CDR3 region: CASSYSTSGREQAKNIQYF. The CDR3 coding sequence is TGTGCCAGCAGTTACTCGACTAGCGGGAGAGAGCAAGCCAAAAACATTCAGTACTTC.

The CDR3 region has the DNA TGTGCCACCAGTGATGGAGGACAGGGGGCGGGTGAGCAGTACTTC. Residues: CATSDGGQGAGEQYF. The V and J genes are TRBV24-1 and TRBJ2-7; 11 bases align to TRBD1. The V gene's germline CDR1 is KGHDR and CDR2 SFDVKD. There are 15 residues in the CDR3. Trimming at V came to 3 bases and at J to 7 bases, leaving 7 bases not matched to a gene.

This clonotype has just a few counts. This chain uses TRBV2 with TRBJ1-1; D gene ambiguous. Germline CDR1 is SNHLY and CDR2 is FYNNEI. CDR3 length: 14 residues. V was clipped by 5 bases and J by 0 bases, with 10 bases between them. CDR3 sequence reads: CASSSTQLNTEAFF. In DNA, the CDR3 is TGTGCCAGCAGTTCGACACAACTGAACACTGAAGCTTTCTTT.